This TCR beta chain was obtained from a study of blood T cell repertoires in COVID-19. Study as a whole: Spain, Italy and the United States supplied samples that represented acute and convalescent COVID-19. The analysed material was cDNA or gDNA that came from T cells, B-cell-depleted T cells, or PBMCs.

The authors' processing: Amplifying reference gene primers gave estimates of nucleated cell counts. This table comes from immunoSEQ multiplex PCR, and its TCRdb copy is limited to in-frame clones, with some not included. V and J calls and clone size are those listed in that table; D and trimming were worked out from the DNA. The sample shows over 90,000 clones, more than 75% of them seen only once. This CDR3 contains 16 residues. The germline V gene encodes CDR1 MDHEN and CDR2 SYDVKM. The V and J ends lost 7 bases and 4 bases, in that order; junction bases with no gene match: 13. Sequenced: peripheral blood. This clonotype was sampled from a man aged 50 to 59 with active or convalescent COVID-19. The chain joins TRBV28 to TRBJ1-2, with 9 nucleotides matching TRBD1. This chain's CDR3 is CASTHTRDRVTYGYTF. CDR3 bases: TGTGCCAGCACCCATACTCGGGACAGGGTTACCTATGGCTACACCTTC.